These T cell receptor beta chains were read from a single sample in a study of T cells in Graves' hyperthyroidism and ophthalmopathy. MiXCR, applied by TCRdb to the multiplex PCR reads, yields one record per CDR3 protein. The table records about 420,000 distinct CDR3 sequences, 15% to 18% of them present only once. The sequencing sample was made of blood. These receptors originate from a woman aged 18-29 years with Graves' hyperthyroidism. Each CDR3 is given with its conserved first and last residue. The D gene is left open where the match is weak. Rows may omit the clone size; those that give it use once, few, many or a size class.

v_call: TRBV5-1
clone_size: many
j_call: TRBJ2-1
d_call: TRBD2
cdr3_nt: TGCGCCAGCAGCTTGGCCGTTAGCGGGGGGGCCGGGGCCTACAATGAGCAGTTCTTC
cdr3_aa: CASSLAVSGGAGAYNEQFF

v_call: TRBV5-4
clone_size: few
j_call: TRBJ2-4
d_call: .
cdr3_nt: TGTGCCAGCAGCCCAACCGGAGCCATTCAGTACTTC
cdr3_aa: CASSPTGAIQYF

v_call: TRBV27
clone_size: few
j_call: TRBJ1-5
d_call: .
cdr3_nt: TGTGCCAGCAGCTCGGCCGTCTATAGCAATCAGCCCCAGCATTTT
cdr3_aa: CASSSAVYSNQPQHF

v_call: TRBV5-1
clone_size: many
j_call: TRBJ2-1
d_call: TRBD2
cdr3_nt: TGCGCCAGCAGCCTAGGGACTAGCGGGAGAACCTACAATGAGCAGTTCTTC
cdr3_aa: CASSLGTSGRTYNEQFF

v_call: TRBV4-1
clone_size: few
j_call: TRBJ1-2
d_call: .
cdr3_nt: TGCGCCAGCAGCCAGTTGGACAGCCGCTATGGCTACACCTTC
cdr3_aa: CASSQLDSRYGYTF

v_call: TRBV6-2/TRBV6-3
clone_size: .
j_call: TRBJ2-3
d_call: .
cdr3_nt: TGTGCCAGCAACCGCACACCAGATACGCAGTATTTT
cdr3_aa: CASNRTPDTQYF

v_call: TRBV11-2
clone_size: many
j_call: TRBJ2-3
d_call: .
cdr3_nt: TGTGCCAGCAGCTTTATGGATACGCAGTATTTT
cdr3_aa: CASSFMDTQYF

v_call: TRBV3-1
clone_size: few
j_call: TRBJ2-7
d_call: TRBD2
cdr3_nt: TGTGCCAGCACCTCGTTGGGGGGGACGGGCCCCCGGGTCGAGCAGTACTTC
cdr3_aa: CASTSLGGTGPRVEQYF

v_call: TRBV13
clone_size: few
j_call: TRBJ2-7
d_call: .
cdr3_nt: TGTGCCAGCAGCCTTTCCTCCCCTATCAACGAGCAGTACTTC
cdr3_aa: CASSLSSPINEQYF

v_call: TRBV9
clone_size: .
j_call: TRBJ2-1
d_call: .
cdr3_nt: TGTGCCAGCAGCGTAGTGGTCAATTACAATGAGCAGTTCTTC
cdr3_aa: CASSVVVNYNEQFF

v_call: TRBV12-3/TRBV12-4
clone_size: many
j_call: TRBJ2-5
d_call: TRBD1
cdr3_nt: TGTGCCAGCAGTCCGGGACAGGGTTTTATGGAGACCCAGTACTTC
cdr3_aa: CASSPGQGFMETQYF

v_call: TRBV5-5
clone_size: many
j_call: TRBJ1-1
d_call: .
cdr3_nt: TGTGCCAGCAGGTCCCACACCGGACAGTTGAACACTGAAGCTTTCTTT
cdr3_aa: CASRSHTGQLNTEAFF

v_call: TRBV7-2
clone_size: .
j_call: TRBJ1-4
d_call: TRBD1
cdr3_nt: TGTGCCAGCAGCTCCAACAGGGGCGCAAATGAAAAACTGTTTTTT
cdr3_aa: CASSSNRGANEKLFF

v_call: TRBV2
clone_size: many
j_call: TRBJ2-1
d_call: TRBD2
cdr3_nt: TGTGCCAGCAGTATACTAGCGGGGGGCTCCTACAATGAGCAGTTCTTC
cdr3_aa: CASSILAGGSYNEQFF

v_call: TRBV11-2
clone_size: many
j_call: TRBJ2-7
d_call: .
cdr3_nt: TGTGCCAGCAGCTTTAGGGGGGATAGTTCCTACGAGCAGTACTTC
cdr3_aa: CASSFRGDSSYEQYF

v_call: TRBV20-1
clone_size: .
j_call: TRBJ2-5
d_call: TRBD2
cdr3_nt: TGCAGTGCTAGGGGGGGGGGGGAGGCGTTACCGTTCCAAGAGACCCAGTACTTC
cdr3_aa: CSARGGGEALPFQETQYF

v_call: TRBV11-2
clone_size: many
j_call: TRBJ2-5
d_call: TRBD1
cdr3_nt: TGTGCCAGCAGACCCGACCGGGACAGGGGGCGAGAGACCCAGTACTTC
cdr3_aa: CASRPDRDRGRETQYF

v_call: TRBV6-1
clone_size: many
j_call: TRBJ2-7
d_call: TRBD1
cdr3_nt: TGTGCCAGCAGCGCCCCCTCAGGGGGCTCCTACGAGCAGTACTTC
cdr3_aa: CASSAPSGGSYEQYF

v_call: TRBV28
clone_size: many
j_call: TRBJ2-7
d_call: TRBD1
cdr3_nt: TGTGCCAGCACGGAGTCCGGGACAGAGTACGAGCAGTACTTC
cdr3_aa: CASTESGTEYEQYF

v_call: TRBV11-2
clone_size: .
j_call: TRBJ1-5
d_call: .
cdr3_nt: TGTGCCAGCAGCGGCGCAGTCGATAGCAATCAGCCCCAGCATTTT
cdr3_aa: CASSGAVDSNQPQHF

v_call: TRBV3-1
clone_size: many
j_call: TRBJ2-2
d_call: .
cdr3_nt: TGTGCCAGCAGCCCATTCGAGGGACTCCAGACTATGTCCGGGGAGCTGTTTTTT
cdr3_aa: CASSPFEGLQTMSGELFF

v_call: TRBV4-3
clone_size: many
j_call: TRBJ1-2
d_call: TRBD1
cdr3_nt: TGCGCCAGCAGCCAATCCGGACAGGGGAATTTTTTAGAGGGCTACACCTTC
cdr3_aa: CASSQSGQGNFLEGYTF

v_call: TRBV7-2
clone_size: many
j_call: TRBJ1-5
d_call: .
cdr3_nt: TGTGCCAGCAGCCCCAACCTCATTCAGCCCCAGCATTTT
cdr3_aa: CASSPNLIQPQHF

v_call: TRBV6-2/TRBV6-3
clone_size: many
j_call: TRBJ2-5
d_call: .
cdr3_nt: TGTGCCAGCAGTTCGGGAGAGTGGGAGACCCAGTACTTC
cdr3_aa: CASSSGEWETQYF

v_call: TRBV7-9
clone_size: .
j_call: TRBJ2-2
d_call: TRBD2
cdr3_nt: TGTGCCAGCAGCTGGGGACTAGGGACCGGGGAGCTGTTTTTT
cdr3_aa: CASSWGLGTGELFF

v_call: TRBV6-5
clone_size: many
j_call: TRBJ2-7
d_call: .
cdr3_nt: TGTGCCAGCAGTTACATAGGGGTAAAGGTCTACGAGCAGTACTTC
cdr3_aa: CASSYIGVKVYEQYF

v_call: TRBV2
clone_size: many
j_call: TRBJ1-3
d_call: .
cdr3_nt: TGTGCCAGCAGTGAAAACAGCAACTCTGGAAACACCATATATTTT
cdr3_aa: CASSENSNSGNTIYF

v_call: TRBV7-8
clone_size: many
j_call: TRBJ2-3
d_call: TRBD1
cdr3_nt: TGTGCCAGCAGCTCATTTCCGGGACAGAGATTTCCCACAGATACGCAGTATTTT
cdr3_aa: CASSSFPGQRFPTDTQYF